A single sample gave rise to the 23 T cell receptor beta chains below, sequenced in a study of metastatic and nonmetastatic thyroid tumors. The entire patient cohort was treatment-naive prior to thyroid surgery. TCRdb re-analyzed the PCR reads through MiXCR. The repertoire has about 25,000 clones, around 20% of them found once; the top ten carry about 4.6%. Input material: adjacent normal tissue. The origin of the receptors is a female donor with papillary thyroid cancer or a benign thyroid nodule (not recorded which). Some clones in this sample may be carry-over from other donors' samples.

This clone was seen repeatedly, ten times or more. A much larger clone differs by one base, so this may be a read error. The chain links TRBV9 to TRBJ1-3; D not resolved. CDR1 is SGDLS, CDR2 YYNGEE, per germline. The CDR3 loop spans 14 amino acids. CDR3 nucleotides: TGTGCCAGCAGCGTAGACTACTCTGGAAACACCGTATATTTT. Its translation is CASSVDYSGNTVYF.

This clone was recorded many times. V usage is TRBV19 and J usage is TRBJ2-4; D gene unclear. Germline assignment: CDR1 LNHDA and CDR2 SQIVND (reference sequence). There are 13 residues in the CDR3. The V gene lost 3 bases and the J gene lost 5 bases, with 8 bases spanning the gap. DNA for the CDR3: TGTGCCAGTAGTATGACCACCCAAAACATTCAGTACTTC. It is translated as CASSMTTQNIQYF.

This clone appeared many times. The V call is TRBV3-1, the J call TRBJ1-1; 9 bases fit TRBD1. Germline V gene data show CDR1 as LGHDT and CDR2 as YNNKEL (reference sequence). Germline trimming cut 6 bases from V and 8 bases from J; bases unmatched to any gene: 10. This CDR3 comprises 14 residues. The CDR3 DNA follows: TGTGCCAGCAGGAACCGGGACAGGGATTCGGAAGCTTTCTTT. Translation gives CASRNRDRDSEAFF.

This clone is labeled as medium-sized. V and J are TRBV12-3 or TRBV12-4 and TRBJ2-1, with 10 bases matching TRBD2. Trimming took 5 bases from V and 2 from J; bases not matched to a gene: 3. The CDR3 length is 15 residues. This chain's CDR3 is CASSPGLAAYNEQFF. CDR3 nucleotides: TGTGCCAGCAGTCCCGGACTAGCGGCCTACAATGAGCAGTTCTTC.

CDR3 in DNA: TGTGCCAGCAGATACAGCTATGCAGCTCAGGCAGATACGCAGTATTTT. Translated: CASRYSYAAQADTQYF. The J gene is TRBJ2-3, the V gene TRBV6-5, with unresolved D. Trimming took 6 bases from V and 4 from J, leaving 20 bases between them. CDR3 length: 16 residues. Germline values: CDR1 MNHEY, CDR2 SVGAGI.

V usage is TRBV7-9 and J usage is TRBJ1-2, with a possible D match to TRBD1 (6 bases). Germline CDR1 and CDR2: SEHNR and FQNEAQ (reference sequence). Trimming cost V 4 bases and J 4 bases, with 10 bases left between them. This CDR3 spans 13 amino acids. The CDR3 nucleotides are TGTGCCAGCAGCTCGGAACAGGGCTATGGCTACACCTTC. Residues: CASSSEQGYGYTF.

This clone came up many times. This specimen includes other DNA sequences encoding the same CDR3. The V gene is TRBV7-9, the J gene TRBJ2-5; TRBD2 matches at 14 bases. The CDR3 has 16 amino acids. CDR1 is SEHNR and CDR2 is FQNEAQ in the germline V gene (reference sequence). V was pared by 1 base and J by 2 bases, with 0 bases of the junction left unmatched. The CDR3 spells CASSLGLAGGQETQYF. In DNA form, the CDR3 reads TGTGCCAGCAGCTTAGGACTAGCGGGAGGGCAAGAGACCCAGTACTTC.

This clone was recorded at least ten times. This chain links TRBV20-1 with TRBJ1-1, with a tentative D call TRBD1 (5 bases). In germline, CDR1 is DFQATT, CDR2 SNEGSKA (reference sequence). V was shortened by 7 bases and J by 1 base, with 10 bases between the two germline ends. The CDR3 is made up of 12 amino acids. DNA for the CDR3: TGCAGTGTTCCAAGGGGGAACACTGAAGCTTTCTTT. Residues: CSVPRGNTEAFF.

A remark on this clone: This clone may be a read error of a much larger clone one base away. The chain employs TRBV18 and TRBJ2-5; no reliable D call. Looked up from germline, CDR1 is KGHSH and CDR2 is LQKENI. The CDR3 spans 15 residues. The CDR3 is CASSPHVGPQDTQYF. CDR3 bases: TGTGCCAGCTCACCACATGTAGGGCCGCAAGATACCCAGTACTTC.

This clone was observed many times. The chain carries TRBV20-1 and TRBJ2-4, with D unclear. The V and J ends lost 0 bases and 5 bases respectively, with 8 bases between them. The CDR3 runs 13 residues. CDR1 is DFQATT, CDR2 SNEGSKA, per germline (reference sequence). The CDR3 DNA sequence: TGCAGTGCTAGAGAGCTGTACGAAAACATTCAGTACTTC. It codes for CSARELYENIQYF.

In regard to this clone: One junction end does not reproduce the germline sequence, and a read error may be involved. This sample also contains other DNA sequences that code for the same CDR3. CDR3 region: CSARDLLGGSNSPLHF. CDR3 bases: TGCAGTGCTAGAGATCTGCTTGGAGGGAGTAATTCACCCCTCCACTTC. V and J are TRBV20-1 and TRBJ1-6; no definite D call. The germline CDR1 and CDR2 sequences are DFQATT and SNEGSKA (reference sequence). The CDR3 length is 16 residues.

This clone was seen many times. The chain is built from TRBV7-8 and TRBJ1-2, with D unresolved. CDR1 is SGHVS and CDR2 is FQNEAQ in the germline V gene. The V end lost 5 bases, the J end lost 1 base, and 8 bases lay between the germline ends. This CDR3 has 13 residues. The CDR3 is CASSQQINYGYTF. The CDR3 DNA is TGTGCCAGCAGCCAACAGATTAACTATGGCTACACCTTC.

This clone was seen a handful of times. A single base separates this from a much larger clone, so it may be a read error. Other DNA sequences within the sample encode an identical CDR3. The chain links TRBV27 to TRBJ2-7, with 8 positions matching TRBD2. The length of the CDR3 is 18 residues. Unmatched junction bases numbered 19, after V lost 5 bases and J lost 4 bases. The germline V gene has CDR1 MNHEY and CDR2 SMNVEV (reference sequence). DNA of the CDR3: TGTGCCAGCAGTCAGGCCGAGGGTACTAGCGGAGCCCCTTACGAGCAGTACTTC. Translation: CASSQAEGTSGAPYEQYF.

This clone has a count of ten or more. The gene calls are TRBV18 and TRBJ1-5; 9 positions match TRBD1. V gave up 6 bases and J gave up 2 bases; unmatched junction bases: 5. Germline V gene lookup returns CDR1 KGHSH and CDR2 LQKENI. The CDR3 totals 15 residues. The CDR3 DNA sequence: TGTGCCAGCTCGTCACAGGGGGCTCGCAATCAGCCCCAGCATTTT. This gives the protein CASSSQGARNQPQHF.

This clone ranks as medium-sized. The chain links TRBV11-2 to TRBJ1-2; D is undetermined. The V end was cut by 5 bases, the J end by 8 bases, with 21 bases between. CDR3 length equals 15 residues. Germline V CDR1 and CDR2: SGHAT, FQNNGV. The DNA for the CDR3 is TGTGCCAGCAGCCCCCACATCGGCCCTGCAGAGGGCTACACCTTC. Protein sequence: CASSPHIGPAEGYTF.

This clone was seen ten or more times. The chain links TRBV28 to TRBJ1-1; 7 nucleotides agree with TRBD1. The CDR3 contains 13 residues. The V segment lost 3 bases and the J segment 4 bases; nucleotides outside the gene matches: 2. Germline values: CDR1 MDHEN, CDR2 SYDVKM. As DNA, the CDR3 is TGTGCCAGCAGTTTCAGGGGGGCCACTGAAGCTTTCTTT. Protein sequence: CASSFRGATEAFF.

This clone was picked up many times. The chain couples TRBV11-3 to TRBJ2-3; tentative D call: TRBD2 (6 bases). V was trimmed by 1 base and J by 2 bases, leaving 10 bases between them. The CDR3 is 15 amino acids. In germline, CDR1 is SGHNT, CDR2 YENEEA. The CDR3 DNA follows: TGTGCCAGCAGCTTAGGGACTACTCACACAGATACGCAGTATTTT. Translated, it gives CASSLGTTHTDTQYF.

This chain links TRBV11-2 with TRBJ2-2, with 9 bases lining up with TRBD1. V lost 3 bases, J lost 1 base, and 0 bases stayed unmatched. CDR3 size: 15 residues. Germline V gene sequence: CDR1 SGHAT, CDR2 FQNNGV. The chain's CDR3 is CASSLGQGNTGELFF. The CDR3, as DNA: TGTGCCAGCAGCTTGGGACAGGGGAACACCGGGGAGCTGTTTTTT.

This clone was counted between two and nine times. V gene TRBV15 combines with J gene TRBJ2-1; D is unclear. The CDR3 is 13 residues long. Germline V lookup: CDR1 LNHNV, CDR2 YYDKDF (reference sequence). V was cut by 3 bases and J by 7 bases, with 10 bases left in between. CDR3 protein: CATSRVLQNEQFF. The CDR3 DNA sequence: TGTGCCACCAGCAGGGTACTACAGAATGAGCAGTTCTTC.

This clone was counted a few times. J is TRBJ2-1 and V is TRBV19; TRBD1 or TRBD2 may be the D gene (6 bases each). The V end was cut by 7 bases, the J end by 2 bases, with 15 bases between. The CDR3 length is 15 residues. Germline CDR1 LNHDA, CDR2 SQIVND (reference sequence). CDR3 nucleotides: TGTGCCAGTATAGCGGACAGCAACCCCTACAATGAGCAGTTCTTC. Its translation: CASIADSNPYNEQFF.

V and J are TRBV20-1 and TRBJ2-7, with 15 bases that match TRBD2. This CDR3 contains 14 residues. CDR1 and CDR2 (germline): DFQATT, SNEGSKA (reference sequence). V lost 3 bases and J lost 7; bases outside the gene matches: 4. The CDR3 region is CSASPGTSGGEQYF. DNA of the CDR3: TGCAGTGCTAGCCCCGGGACTAGCGGGGGGGAGCAGTACTTC.

In its sample, this clone was seen many times. The chain uses TRBV4-1 and TRBJ1-3; TRBD1 aligns across 8 bases. This CDR3 spans 16 amino acids. The germline V gene encodes CDR1 MGHRA and CDR2 YSYEKL. Trimming took 5 bases from V and 3 from J; bases not matched to a gene: 9. The CDR3 DNA reads TGCGCCAGCAGCATTTCCCCAGGGGGCCTTGGAAACACCATATATTTT. This translates into CASSISPGGLGNTIYF.

There are a few counts of this clone. A read error may explain this, as a much larger clone is one base away. The chain carries TRBV4-3 and TRBJ2-1; D call uncertain. The CDR3 consists of 14 residues. The V end lost 4 bases, the J end lost 7 bases, and 14 bases lay between the germline ends. Germline CDR1 is LGHNA and CDR2 is YSLEER. This CDR3 reads CASSPRRVSNEQFF. CDR3 bases: TGCGCCAGCAGCCCCAGAAGGGTAAGTAATGAGCAGTTCTTC.